Below are 14 T cell receptor beta chains sequenced from a single sample in a study of neurological immune-mediated disorders (dated by TCRdb to about 2019). Receptor amplification or capture employed 5' RACE. TCRdb shows the sequencer as Illumina HiSeq 2500. In-frame beta chains were kept once TCRdb had trimmed the public reads at Q25 with fastp and called clones with MiXCR. CDR3 protein sequences are deduplicated, and each keeps its most common genes and DNA. The sample table shows more than 55,000 distinct CDR3 sequences, and roughly 9.7% are seen once. The ten largest clones capture around 12% of the sample. Taken with the paper, the label for time point translates to: longitudinal time-point 2. Sequencing was performed on PBMCs. The origin of the receptors is a man aged 30 to 39 in good health.

Ten or more counts support this clonotype. The rearrangement links TRBV7-8 to TRBJ2-5, with D possibly being TRBD1 (6 bases). From germline, CDR1 is SGHVS and CDR2 FQNEAQ. The CDR3 contains 16 residues. The V end was cut by 0 bases, the J end by 1 base, with 12 bases between. This chain's CDR3 is CASSLAFTGRQETQYF. The CDR3 region has the DNA TGTGCCAGCAGCTTAGCCTTTACAGGGCGCCAAGAGACCCAGTACTTC.

This clonotype has a count of ten or more. This sequence joins TRBV5-1 and TRBJ2-7; D assignment may be TRBD1 or TRBD2 (6 bases each). Trimming shortened V by 4 bases and J by 4 bases, and 15 bases separated the two germline ends. The CDR3 extends over 14 amino acids. Germline CDR1 and CDR2: SGHRS and YFSETQ. CDR3 nucleotides: TGCGCCAGCAGCCCGGAGGGACAAGCTTACGAGCAGTACTTC. Amino acid sequence: CASSPEGQAYEQYF.

Of note for this clonotype: Since a much larger clone is just one base distant, this may be a read error. This chain joins TRBV6-1 and TRBJ2-7; 8 nucleotides agree with TRBD1. This CDR3 is 15 amino acids long. Germline V CDR1 and CDR2: MNHNS, SASEGT. CDR3 DNA sequence: TGTGCCAGCAGTGACGGGACAGGAACGCCCTACGACCAGTACTTC. Its protein product is CASSDGTGTPYDQYF.

This clonotype was recorded at least ten times. Here the CDR3 reads CASSLVAGNTEAFF. CDR3 DNA sequence: TGTGCCAGCAGCTTGGTCGCCGGGAACACTGAAGCTTTCTTT. This rearrangement joins TRBV5-6 to TRBJ1-1; D not resolved. Germline CDR1 and CDR2: SGHDT and YYEEEE. The V end was cut by 0 bases, the J end by 1 base, with 7 bases between. The CDR3 totals 14 residues. Full variable domain (missing parts from reference TRBV5-6 and TRBJ1-1): DAGVTQSPTHLIKTRGQQVTLRCSPKSGHDTVSWYQQALGQGPQFIFQYYEEEERQRGNFPDRFSGHQFPNYSSELNVNALLLGDSALYLCASSLVAGNTEAFFGQGTRLTVV.

At least ten counts were recorded for this clonotype. The genes are TRBV4-1 and TRBJ2-7; 8 nucleotides line up with TRBD1. The CDR3 loop spans 13 amino acids. Unmatched junction bases numbered 2, after V lost 6 bases and J lost 1 base. Germline CDR1 is MGHRA and CDR2 is YSYEKL. For the CDR3, the DNA is TGCGCCAGCAGGGACAGGGCGTCCTACGAGCAGTACTTC. Its translation: CASRDRASYEQYF.

In this sample, this clonotype turned up many times. The CDR3 DNA reads TGCGCCAGCAGCTTGGCCCCCGCCGGGGCAGTCTCCGAGCAGTACTTC. Protein product: CASSLAPAGAVSEQYF. The chain carries TRBV5-1 and TRBJ2-7, with D perhaps matching TRBD1 or TRBD2 (5 bases each). V dropped 0 bases and J dropped 6 bases, with 19 bases sitting between them. This CDR3 has 16 residues. The V gene's germline CDR1 is SGHRS and CDR2 YFSETQ.

This clonotype occurred many times. The chain has TRBV27 and TRBJ2-7; D perhaps matches TRBD1 (5 bases). The CDR3 consists of 13 residues. V was pared by 6 bases and J by 4 bases, with 13 bases between. Germline CDR1 and CDR2: MNHEY and SMNVEV (reference sequence). CDR3 sequence reads: CASSRPGPYEQYF. The CDR3 DNA follows: TGTGCCAGCAGCCGGCCAGGGCCGTACGAGCAGTACTTC.

This clonotype has ten or more counts. This chain joins TRBV5-1 and TRBJ2-7, with TRBD2 identical over 7 bases. The germline gives CDR1 SGHRS, CDR2 YFSETQ. The CDR3 is made up of 14 amino acids. The V and J ends lost 4 bases and 4 bases, in that order; junction bases with no gene match: 8. CDR3 bases: TGCGCCAGCAGCGAACGGGGGGACCCGTACGAGCAGTACTTC. It translates to CASSERGDPYEQYF.

This clonotype was seen repeatedly, ten times or more. The chain recombines TRBV6-1 with TRBJ1-4; TRBD1 might be the D (6 bases). V lost 3 bases and J lost 4, with 9 bases in between. Looked up from germline, CDR1 is MNHNS and CDR2 is SASEGT. CDR3 length: 14 amino acids. The CDR3 sequence: CASSDRGYNEKLFF. In DNA, the CDR3 is TGTGCCAGCAGTGACAGGGGATATAATGAAAAACTGTTTTTT.

This clonotype was found many times. The chain links TRBV20-1 to TRBJ2-1; D uncertain. CDR3 length: 13 amino acids. The germline CDR1 and CDR2 sequences are DFQATT and SNEGSKA (reference sequence). V dropped 0 bases and J dropped 6 bases, with 9 bases sitting between them. The CDR3 DNA follows: TGCAGTGCTAGAGAATCTACTACCAATGAGCAGTTCTTC. Protein sequence: CSARESTTNEQFF.

In this sample, this clonotype turned up many times. V gene TRBV7-9 combines with J gene TRBJ2-1, with D hard to call. In germline, CDR1 is SEHNR, CDR2 FQNEAQ (reference sequence). The CDR3 spans 15 residues. Trimming shortened V by 0 bases and J by 5 bases, and 11 bases separated the two germline ends. CDR3 residues: CASSLAPEDNNEQFF. CDR3 nucleotide sequence: TGTGCCAGCAGCTTAGCGCCTGAAGACAACAATGAGCAGTTCTTC.

This clonotype was counted many times. The chain carries TRBV3-1 and TRBJ1-5; 8 nucleotides line up with TRBD1. Germline CDR1 LGHDT, CDR2 YNNKEL (reference sequence). CDR3 length: 13 residues. The DNA for the CDR3 is TGTCAGGGGGCAGTAGCTAGCAATCAGCCCCAGCATTTT. Protein product: CQGAVASNQPQHF.

In this sample, this clonotype turned up many times. The rearrangement joins TRBV9 to TRBJ1-2, with D possibly TRBD1 on 5 matching bases. Trimming took 0 bases from V and 6 from J, leaving 15 bases between them. The CDR3 runs 15 residues. Germline loops: CDR1 SGDLS, CDR2 YYNGEE. CDR3 in amino acids: CASSVDSRVGNGYTF. Here the CDR3 DNA reads TGTGCCAGCAGCGTAGATTCCAGGGTGGGGAATGGCTACACCTTC.

This clonotype was seen many times. V usage is TRBV15 and J usage is TRBJ1-4; 9 bases map to TRBD1. Germline assignment: CDR1 LNHNV and CDR2 YYDKDF (reference sequence). This CDR3 is built from 14 residues. The trim removed 5 bases at V and 7 bases at J, leaving 5 bases unmatched. In DNA, the CDR3 is TGTGCCACCAGCTACGGGACAGGGAGTGAAAAACTGTTTTTT. Its translation is CATSYGTGSEKLFF. Variable domain in full (rest from reference TRBV15 and TRBJ1-4): DAMVIQNPRYQVTQFGKPVTLSCSQTLNHNVMYWYQQKSSQAPKLLFHYYDKDFNNEADTPDNFQSRRPNTSFCFLDIRSPGLGDTAMYLCATSYGTGSEKLFFGSGTQLSVL.